This TCR beta chain is from a study of cytotoxic CD8 clonotypes in ibrutinib-treated CLL. V was trimmed by 4 bases and J by 5 bases, leaving 15 bases between them. This CDR3 contains 14 residues. The germline gives CDR1 SGHRS, CDR2 YFSETQ. Profiled with immunoSEQ multiplex PCR; TCRdb holds only in-frame clones, not every one. The profile shows 65,000 to 85,000 clones, roughly 80% of them singletons. This specimen was PBMCs, taken after 24 months of ibrutinib treatment. This sequence was found in a human donor with chronic lymphocytic leukemia. V gene TRBV5-1 combines with J gene TRBJ2-5, with D possibly TRBD2 on 6 matching bases. The CDR3 DNA reads as TGCGCCAGCAGCAAGGGACTCCCGTCGGAGACCCAGTACTTC. Translating it yields CASSKGLPSETQYF.